Below, one TCR beta chain is given with its context. The CDR3 has 15 amino acids. The germline CDR1 and CDR2 sequences are SGDLS and YYNGEE. After removal of 3 bases from V and 1 base from J, the junction contained 3 bases not matched to a gene. As processed by the authors: Using reference gene primer amplification, nucleated cell counts were estimated. The table came from immunoSEQ multiplex PCR; TCRdb's copy has only in-frame clones and leaves some out. V and J calls and clone size are those listed in that table; D and trimming were worked out from the DNA. In the table there are 45,000 to 65,000 clones, around 87% of which are singletons. This record belongs to a study of blood T cell repertoires in COVID-19. The overall study: Donors in the United States, Italy and Spain gave samples during acute or convalescent COVID-19. Nucleic acid was either cDNA or gDNA, and it came from T cells, B-cell-depleted T cells, or PBMCs.

The specimen was peripheral blood. The chain recombines TRBV9 with TRBJ2-5, with 10 bases that match TRBD2. The sequence came from a man aged 50 to 60 with active COVID-19. CDR3 DNA: TGTGCCAGCAGCGGAGCGGGAGGGGTCCAAGAGACCCAGTACTTC. As protein: CASSGAGGVQETQYF. The full variable domain, in which reference TRBV9 and TRBJ2-5 provide the parts outside the CDR3, is DSGVTQTPKHLITATGQRVTLRCSPRSGDLSVYWYQQSLDQGLQFLIQYYNGEERAKGNILERFSAQQFPDLHSELNLSSLELGDSALYFCASSGAGGVQETQYFGPGTRLLVL.